This T cell receptor (beta chain) originates from a study of T cells after yellow fever vaccination. Trimming stripped 5 bases from V and 5 bases from J, with 13 bases between. The germline V gene encodes CDR1 SEHNR and CDR2 FQNEAQ (reference sequence). This CDR3 has 13 residues. TCRdb redid the calling of the 5' RACE reads with MiXCR, one entry per CDR3 protein. The data contain about 160,000 distinct CDR3 sequences, about a tenth of them singletons. The chain joins TRBV7-9 to TRBJ2-7, with TRBD2 as a possible D gene (5 bases). The sequence was collected from a man aged 18 to 35 who received the YFV17D yellow fever vaccine. This material consisted of CD8+ T cells sorted from PBMCs, taken 45 days after the yellow fever booster vaccination. In DNA, the CDR3 is TGTGCCAGCAGCCTGATGAGGGCAGACGAGCAGTACGTC. Amino acids: CASSLMRADEQYV.